This passage covers 10 T cell receptor beta chains from one sample sequenced in a study of CD4 T cells in relation to SARS-CoV-2 and coronaviruses. Measured with immunoSEQ multiplex PCR; TCRdb has only the in-frame clones, and not every one. The table has tens of thousands of clones, roughly 90% seen once. Sequencing used memory CD4+ T cells from PBMCs. These receptors were obtained from an adult with COVID-19.

Remarks on this clone: The limits of the CDR3 on the DNA are not certain, so only TCRdb's listed CDR3 is given. The rearrangement links TRBV28 to TRBJ1-4. The germline V gene encodes CDR1 MDHEN and CDR2 SYDVKM. The CDR3 extends over 12 residues, inclusive of both ends. CDR3 loop: CASSSSPEKLFF.

The chain uses TRBV2 and TRBJ1-5; D ambiguous. V shed 0 bases and J shed 0 bases, with 15 bases lying between them. The CDR3 consists of 18 residues. Germline V gene data show CDR1 as SNHLY and CDR2 as FYNNEI. This CDR3 is CASSEALGSFYSNQPQHF. CDR3 sequence (DNA): TGTGCCAGCAGTGAAGCGCTAGGCAGTTTCTATAGCAATCAGCCCCAGCATTTT.

The chain recombines TRBV12-3 or TRBV12-4 with TRBJ2-1; possible D gene TRBD2, 5 bases. The CDR3 spans 13 residues. Trimming removed 3 bases from V and 13 bases from J, with 16 bases in between. The CDR3 reads CASSFRVSGGQFF. The CDR3 nucleotides are TGTGCCAGCAGTTTTCGGGTGAGCGGCGGACAGTTCTTC.

This chain uses TRBV7-9 with TRBJ1-2, with D possibly TRBD1 on 5 matching bases. The V gene lost 5 bases and the J gene lost 2 bases, with 12 bases spanning the gap. Looked up from germline, CDR1 is SEHNR and CDR2 is FQNEAQ (reference sequence). This CDR3 spans 14 amino acids. The CDR3 reads CASSLGAANYGYTF. Written as DNA, the CDR3 is TGTGCCAGCAGCCTAGGGGCGGCAAACTATGGCTACACCTTC.

This chain connects TRBV5-4 to TRBJ2-5; no clear D gene. The ends were cut back, 1 base at V and 5 bases at J, with 12 bases in the middle. Germline V gives CDR1 SGHNT, CDR2 YYREEE (reference sequence). The CDR3 runs 14 residues. The CDR3 DNA reads TGTGCCAGCAGCTTGACCCTAAACCGGGAGACCCAGTACTTC. Translating it yields CASSLTLNRETQYF.

The rearrangement links TRBV10-3 to TRBJ2-1, with 7 positions matching TRBD2. The length of the CDR3 is 14 residues. Per the germline V gene, CDR1 is ENHRY and CDR2 is SYGVKD. After removal of 10 bases from V and 0 bases from J, the junction contained 6 bases not matched to a gene. The CDR3 DNA is TGTGCCACCCGAGGGAGGGACTCCTACAATGAGCAGTTCTTC. Translating gives CATRGRDSYNEQFF.

The J gene is TRBJ2-4, the V gene TRBV6-2 or TRBV6-3, with 8 bases fitting TRBD1. Germline-derived CDR1 and CDR2 are MNHEY and SVGEGT. The CDR3 has 14 residues. Trimming cost V 4 bases and J 2 bases; bases outside gene matches: 1. The CDR3 sequence: CASSSGGTKNIQYF. The DNA for the CDR3 is TGTGCCAGCAGTTCAGGGGGCACCAAAAACATTCAGTACTTC.

The V and J genes are TRBV6-1 and TRBJ2-3; TRBD2 matches at 8 bases. The CDR3 consists of 16 residues. V shed 2 bases and J 4 bases; nucleotides not matched to a gene: 8. From germline, CDR1 is MNHNS and CDR2 SASEGT. CDR3 DNA: TGTGCCAGCAGTGAACCGGGACTAGTGAACTCAGATACGCAGTATTTT. Translation: CASSEPGLVNSDTQYF.

This chain links TRBV12-5 with TRBJ1-2; possibly TRBD1 for D (5 bases). V was cut by 7 bases and J by 7 bases, with 19 bases left in between. The length of the CDR3 is 14 residues. Germline V gives CDR1 LGHNT, CDR2 FRNRAP. CDR3 amino acids: CASALGAVRGGYTF. DNA for the CDR3: TGTGCTAGTGCCCTAGGGGCTGTGAGAGGTGGCTACACCTTC. The full variable domain, in which reference TRBV12-5 and TRBJ1-2 provide the parts outside the CDR3, is DARVTQTPRHKVTEMGQEVTMRCQPILGHNTVFWYRQTMMQGLELLAYFRNRAPLDDSGMPKDRFSAEMPDATLATLKIQPSEPRDSAVYFCASALGAVRGGYTFGSGTRLTVV.

The chain carries TRBV5-4 and TRBJ2-2; 8 positions agree with TRBD1. The length of the CDR3 is 15 residues. Germline V gives CDR1 SGHNT, CDR2 YYREEE (reference sequence). V was clipped by 5 bases and J by 4 bases; unmatched bases: 7. The CDR3 DNA sequence: TGTGCCAGCAGGGAAACAGGGGGGAGCACCGGGGAGCTGTTTTTT. It codes for CASRETGGSTGELFF.